The 7 T cell receptor beta chains given below trace back to one sample, sequenced in a study of T cells after yellow fever vaccination. In TCRdb, the 5' RACE reads were re-called with MiXCR into one record per CDR3 protein. The sample lists 400,000 or so distinct CDR3 sequences, under 20% occurring once. This material consisted of PBMCs, taken before the yellow fever booster vaccination. The receptors were gathered from a man aged 18 to 35 who received the YFV17D yellow fever vaccine.

The CDR3 nucleotides are TGCGCCAGCAGCCCCTTGTGGGGTACCGGGGAGCTGTTTTTT. It codes for CASSPLWGTGELFF. The chain employs TRBV4-3 and TRBJ2-2, with D unclear. This CDR3 is built from 14 residues. The germline V gene has CDR1 LGHNA and CDR2 YSLEER. V was trimmed by 4 bases and J by 5 bases, leaving 11 bases between them.

The chain recombines TRBV2 with TRBJ2-7; 8 bases agree with TRBD1. The CDR3 length is 15 residues. Germline values: CDR1 SNHLY, CDR2 FYNNEI. V trimming: 5 bases; J trimming: 1 base; junction bases outside the gene matches: 7. CDR3 nucleotide sequence: TGTGCCAGCAGTCGGGGTAGACAGGGGTCCTACGAGCAGTACTTC. Residues: CASSRGRQGSYEQYF. The full variable domain, with the rest looked up from reference TRBV2 and TRBJ2-7, is EPEVTQTPSHQVTQMGQEVILRCVPISNHLYFYWYRQILGQKVEFLVSFYNNEISEKSEIFDDQFSVERPDGSNFTLKIRSTKLEDSAMYFCASSRGRQGSYEQYFGPGTRLTVT.

This clonotype turned up a few times. The chain employs TRBV11-2 and TRBJ2-7, with unresolved D. There are 14 residues in the CDR3. Looked up from germline, CDR1 is SGHAT and CDR2 is FQNNGV. V was shortened by 0 bases and J by 3 bases, with 9 bases between the two germline ends. The CDR3: CASSLEAGFYEQYV. CDR3 sequence (DNA): TGTGCCAGCAGCTTAGAGGCAGGATTCTACGAGCAGTACGTC.

This clonotype occurred a few times. This CDR3 reads CASSDYLFYEQFF. The CDR3 bases are TGTGCCAGCAGTGACTATTTATTCTATGAGCAGTTCTTC. This chain links TRBV6-4 with TRBJ2-1, with unresolved D. Germline CDR1 MRHNA, CDR2 SNTAGT. The CDR3 consists of 13 residues. V was shortened by 1 base and J by 8 bases, with 9 bases between the two germline ends.

This clonotype was seen once. The genes are TRBV20-1 and TRBJ2-7; D might be TRBD1 or TRBD2, each matching 5 bases. CDR1 is DFQATT, CDR2 SNEGSKA, per germline (reference sequence). The CDR3 totals 13 residues. V lost 5 bases and J lost 2, with 13 bases in between. The CDR3 region is CSAWDGGAYEQYV. Written as DNA, the CDR3 is TGCAGTGCTTGGGACGGAGGTGCCTACGAGCAGTACGTC.

The chain couples TRBV12-3 or TRBV12-4 to TRBJ2-5; 7 bases are shared with TRBD1. Trimming at V came to 6 bases and at J to 4 bases, leaving 8 bases not matched to a gene. The CDR3 is 14 amino acids. CDR3 nucleotide sequence: TGTGCCAGCAGCTACGGGACAGACGGAGAGACCCAGTACTTC. Its protein is CASSYGTDGETQYF.

The chain carries TRBV6-5 and TRBJ2-2; D tentatively fits TRBD1 or TRBD2 (5 bases each). Germline V CDR1 and CDR2: MNHEY, SVGAGI. V dropped 9 bases and J dropped 5 bases, with 19 bases sitting between them. This CDR3 is built from 15 residues. In DNA, the CDR3 is TGTGCCAGTAGAACGTGGGGGTATGGAACCGGGGAGCTGTTTTTT. Translating gives CASRTWGYGTGELFF.